The 3 T cell receptor beta chains below were found in one sample sequenced in a study of T-cell reconstitution after alpha-beta-depleted transplantation in children. The TCRbeta library incorporated unique molecular identifiers. TCRdb independently ran MiXCR on the PCR reads; one entry per CDR3 protein. The sample includes approximately 150,000 distinct CDR3 sequences, around 8.8% seen only once; the top ten take 18%. The sequences come from PBMCs, mostly from graft donor cells, collected 180 days after TCRalphabeta/CD19-depleted stem cell transplant. These receptors all stem from a female patient aged 2-10 years who had a stem cell transplant for congenital amegakaryocytic thrombocytopenia, so the T cells may come from the graft donor.

This clonotype appeared many times. V is TRBV12-3 or TRBV12-4 and J is TRBJ2-1; D may be TRBD2 (6 bases). The V end lost 6 bases, the J end lost 5 bases, and 20 bases lay between the germline ends. The CDR3 loop spans 16 amino acids. CDR3 DNA sequence: TGTGCCAGCAGCGCCCAAGGGACTCTCGGGGACAATGAGCAGTTCTTC. It yields the protein CASSAQGTLGDNEQFF.

The J gene is TRBJ2-1, the V gene TRBV7-9; perhaps TRBD2 as D (6 bases). Looked up from germline, CDR1 is SEHNR and CDR2 is FQNEAQ (reference sequence). Between the trimmed V and J ends, which lost 5 bases and 1 base, there was a span of 12 bases. This CDR3 spans 15 amino acids. The CDR3 is CASSPPRESYNEQFF. The CDR3 DNA follows: TGTGCCAGCAGCCCCCCTCGGGAGTCCTACAATGAGCAGTTCTTC.

This clonotype was detected a few times. The V gene is TRBV18, the J gene TRBJ2-1, with D possibly being TRBD1 (6 bases). The germline CDR1 and CDR2 sequences are KGHSH and LQKENI. The germline V and J ends were trimmed by 4 bases and 5 bases, with 21 bases remaining between them. There are 17 residues in the CDR3. The CDR3 bases are TGTGCCAGCTCACGATTACAAGCCGGGACACATGACAATGAGCAGTTCTTC. It is translated as CASSRLQAGTHDNEQFF.